The entry that follows covers one T cell receptor (beta chain) sequence. Its matching antigen is unknown. The template for TCR beta VDJ and CDR3 sequence profiling was genomic DNA. From the reads, TCRdb called clonotypes with MiXCR, one entry per CDR3 protein. The sample lists 200,000 to 300,000 distinct CDR3 sequences; 65% to 90% were seen once. Deletions cut 4 bases from V and 5 bases from J, with 21 bases between. CDR3 length: 16 amino acids. Germline CDR1 and CDR2: SGDLS and YYNGEE. This entry belongs to a study of CD8+CD57+ T cells in acquired aplastic anemia. Study-wide background: Sorted cells (CD4+ and CD8+) yielded DNA amounts that averaged approximately 3.2 ug.

An expansion of CD8+CD57+ cells by flow cytometry had been shown in patients chosen for sequencing. Patients, without exception, had severe acquired aplastic anemia. Blood sampling was performed on the patients, and none of them had received therapy by then. Study results and limitations: In CD8+ cells, Simpson's diversity showed no significant difference between patients and controls.

The clonotype was recovered from a human donor with aplastic anemia. Sequencing was performed on sorted CD4+, CD8+, or CD8+CD57+ T cells (not recorded which) from PBMCs. The chain recombines TRBV9 with TRBJ1-2, with D maybe TRBD1 (6 bases). The CDR3 is CASSLDSDGLVYGYTF. Here the CDR3 DNA reads TGTGCCAGCAGCTTGGACAGCGACGGGCTTGTATATGGCTACACCTTC.